The 7 T cell receptor beta chains below all came from one sample that was sequenced in a study of regulatory T cells in long-lasting Graves disease. As for time point: persistent/refractory GD, antithyroid drugs over 5 years with positive TRAb. The TCR library was prepared using RNA isolated from PBMCs. Through Arm-PCR of CDR3 regions and iRepertoire HTBI primers, TCR beta libraries were built. A single record per CDR3 protein comes from TCRdb applying MiXCR to the multiplex PCR reads. This table has around 300,000 distinct CDR3 sequences, around 21% appearing once. The sequences come from peripheral blood mononuclear cells (PBMCs), collected when the disease was refractory, from a patient treated with antithyroid drugs. Receptors originate from a female donor with Graves disease.

This clonotype has more than one count but fewer than ten. The gene calls are TRBV4-3 and TRBJ1-2; TRBD1 might be the D (6 bases). Per germline, CDR1 LGHNA and CDR2 YSLEER. The CDR3 is 17 residues long. V lost 2 bases, J lost 7 bases, and 23 bases lay in between. The DNA for the CDR3 is TGCGCCAGCAGCCAAAGATCCTGGGGCAGGGGCCTCGGTGGCTACACCTTC. Its translation: CASSQRSWGRGLGGYTF.

This clonotype was picked up many times. The chain employs TRBV13 and TRBJ2-5; 11 nucleotides agree with TRBD2. In germline, CDR1 is PRHDT, CDR2 FYEKMQ (reference sequence). The V segment lost 4 bases and the J segment 4 bases; nucleotides outside the gene matches: 8. The length of the CDR3 is 16 residues. CDR3 residues: CASSSTSGRVGETQYF. The CDR3 region has the DNA TGTGCCAGCAGCTCCACTAGCGGGAGAGTAGGAGAGACCCAGTACTTC.

The chain combines TRBV6-5 with TRBJ1-4; no clear D gene. This CDR3 has 16 residues. Germline V lookup: CDR1 MNHEY, CDR2 SVGAGI. V lost 2 bases, J lost 4 bases, and 14 bases lay in between. CDR3 residues: CASSYLQPGDNEKLFF. CDR3 DNA sequence: TGTGCCAGCAGTTACCTACAACCCGGGGATAATGAAAAACTGTTTTTT.

A few counts support this clonotype. The rearrangement uses TRBV20-1 and TRBJ2-7; no clear D. V gave up 3 bases and J gave up 1 base, with 13 bases separating them. The length of the CDR3 is 14 residues. Germline V CDR1 and CDR2: DFQATT, SNEGSKA (reference sequence). For the CDR3, the DNA is TGCAGTGCTAGTCCCCCCACCACTTCCTACGAGCAGTACTTC. The encoded protein is CSASPPTTSYEQYF.

The chain employs TRBV14 and TRBJ2-5; the match to TRBD2 covers 7 bases. CDR1 and CDR2 (germline): SGHDN, FVKESK. This CDR3 region has 18 residues. Trimming removed 4 bases from V and 4 bases from J; junction bases left unmatched: 18. This CDR3 is CASSLLPLGLGVGETQYF. The CDR3 DNA reads TGTGCCAGCAGCCTACTCCCCTTAGGACTAGGTGTTGGAGAGACCCAGTACTTC.

This clonotype has ten or more counts. The chain links TRBV30 to TRBJ1-2; TRBD1 might be the D (6 bases). V was cut by 2 bases and J by 6 bases, with 13 bases left in between. The CDR3 is made up of 13 amino acids. CDR1 is GTSNPN and CDR2 is SVGIG in the germline V gene (reference sequence). CDR3: CAWSPTGSNGYTF. Here the CDR3 DNA reads TGTGCCTGGAGTCCAACAGGGAGTAATGGCTACACCTTC.

For this clonotype: A far larger clone is a single base away, which makes a read error likely. The rearrangement joins TRBV9 to TRBJ2-5; 11 bases agree with TRBD2. The CDR3 length is 13 residues. CDR1 SGDLS and CDR2 YYNGEE come from the germline V gene. The CDR3 DNA follows: TGTGCCAGCAGTTCACTAGCGGGAGAGACCCAGCACTTC. It is translated as CASSSLAGETQHF. The variable domain in full, with the rest retrieved from reference TRBV9 and TRBJ2-5, is DSGVTQTPKHLITATGQRVTLRCSPRSGDLSVYWYQQSLDQGLQFLIQYYNGEERAKGNILERFSAQQFPDLHSELNLSSLELGDSALYFCASSSLAGETQHFGPGTRLLVL.